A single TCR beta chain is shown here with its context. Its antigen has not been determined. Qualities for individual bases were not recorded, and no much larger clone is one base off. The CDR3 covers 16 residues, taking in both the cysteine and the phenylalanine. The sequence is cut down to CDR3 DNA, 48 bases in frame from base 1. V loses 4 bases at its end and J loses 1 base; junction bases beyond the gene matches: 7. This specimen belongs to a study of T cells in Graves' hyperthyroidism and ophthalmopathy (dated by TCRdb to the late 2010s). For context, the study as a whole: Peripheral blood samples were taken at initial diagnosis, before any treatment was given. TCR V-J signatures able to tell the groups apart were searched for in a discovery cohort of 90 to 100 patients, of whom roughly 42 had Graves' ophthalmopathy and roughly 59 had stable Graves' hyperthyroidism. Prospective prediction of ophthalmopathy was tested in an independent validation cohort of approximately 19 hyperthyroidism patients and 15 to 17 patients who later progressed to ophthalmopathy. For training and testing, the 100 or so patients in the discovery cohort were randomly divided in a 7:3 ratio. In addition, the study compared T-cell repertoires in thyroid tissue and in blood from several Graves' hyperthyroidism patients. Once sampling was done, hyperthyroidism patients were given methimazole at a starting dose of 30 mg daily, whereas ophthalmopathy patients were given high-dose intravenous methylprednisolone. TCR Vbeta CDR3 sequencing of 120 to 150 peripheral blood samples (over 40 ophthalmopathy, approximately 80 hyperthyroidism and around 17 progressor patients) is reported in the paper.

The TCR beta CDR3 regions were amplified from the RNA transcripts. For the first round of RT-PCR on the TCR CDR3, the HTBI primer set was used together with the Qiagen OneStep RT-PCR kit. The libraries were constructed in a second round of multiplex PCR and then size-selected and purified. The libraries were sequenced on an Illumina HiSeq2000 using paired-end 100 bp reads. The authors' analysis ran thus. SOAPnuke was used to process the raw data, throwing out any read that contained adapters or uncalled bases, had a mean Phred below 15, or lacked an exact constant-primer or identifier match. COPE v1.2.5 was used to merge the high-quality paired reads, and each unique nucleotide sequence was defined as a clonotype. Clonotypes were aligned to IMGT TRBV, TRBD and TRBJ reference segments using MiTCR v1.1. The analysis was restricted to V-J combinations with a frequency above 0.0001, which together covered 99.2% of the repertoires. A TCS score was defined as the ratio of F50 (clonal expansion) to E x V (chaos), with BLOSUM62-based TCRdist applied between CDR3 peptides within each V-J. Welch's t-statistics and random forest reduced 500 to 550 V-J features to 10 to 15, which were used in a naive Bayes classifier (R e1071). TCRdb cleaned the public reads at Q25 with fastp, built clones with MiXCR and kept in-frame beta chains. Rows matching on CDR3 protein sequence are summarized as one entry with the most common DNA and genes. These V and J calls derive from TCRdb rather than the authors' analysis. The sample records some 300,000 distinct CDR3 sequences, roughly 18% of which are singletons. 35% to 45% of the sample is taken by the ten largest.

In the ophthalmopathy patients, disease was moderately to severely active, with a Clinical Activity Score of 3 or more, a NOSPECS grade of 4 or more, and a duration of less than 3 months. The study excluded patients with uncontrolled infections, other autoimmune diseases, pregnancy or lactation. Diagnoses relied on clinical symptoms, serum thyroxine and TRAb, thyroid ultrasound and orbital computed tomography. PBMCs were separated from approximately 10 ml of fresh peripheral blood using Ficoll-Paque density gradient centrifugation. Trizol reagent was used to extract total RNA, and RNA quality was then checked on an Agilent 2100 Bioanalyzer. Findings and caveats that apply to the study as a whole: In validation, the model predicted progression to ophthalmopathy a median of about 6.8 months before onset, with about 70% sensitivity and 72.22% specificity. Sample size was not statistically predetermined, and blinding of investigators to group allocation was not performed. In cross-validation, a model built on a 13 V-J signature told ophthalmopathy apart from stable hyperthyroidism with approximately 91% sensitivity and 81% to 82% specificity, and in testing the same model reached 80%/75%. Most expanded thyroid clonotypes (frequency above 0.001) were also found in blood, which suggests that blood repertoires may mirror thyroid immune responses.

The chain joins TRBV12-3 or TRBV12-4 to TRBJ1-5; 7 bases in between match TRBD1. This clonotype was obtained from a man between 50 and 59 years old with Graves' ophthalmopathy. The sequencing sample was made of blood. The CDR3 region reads CASSSTNRGSNQPQHF. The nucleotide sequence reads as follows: TGTGCCAGCAGTTCGACAAACAGGGGCAGCAATCAGCCCCAGCATTTT.